This T cell receptor (beta chain) was identified in a study of T cells in localized non-small cell lung cancer. Study-level findings and limits: The highest T cell clonality was in uninvolved adjacent lung, above tumor. Blood T cell density predicted longer survival; adjacent-lung clonality, shorter. For the top 100 tumor clones, a median approximately 50 also appeared in adjacent lung.

Data came from immunoSEQ multiplex PCR; TCRdb stores just in-frame clones and leaves some out. The sample lists some 28,000 clones, approximately 86% seen once, with roughly 7% in the top ten. Notes on this clone: Its antigen is as yet unknown.

The sequencing here drew on peripheral blood, taken before any cancer treatment. The TCR sequence derives from a male donor older than 55 with stage I lung adenocarcinoma.

As DNA, the CDR3 is TGTGCCACCCAAACCGAACTCTACGAGCAGTACTTC. Encoded protein: CATQTELYEQYF. The chain recombines TRBV19 with TRBJ2-7; D remains ambiguous. Deletions cut 10 bases from V and 3 bases from J, with 13 bases between. CDR1 is LNHDA, CDR2 SQIVND, per germline (reference sequence). The CDR3 is 12 amino acids.